Listed below are T cell receptor beta chains from one sample, sequenced in a study of T cell clonotyping in hematopoietic cell transplantation. Measured with immunoSEQ multiplex PCR; TCRdb has only the in-frame clones, and not every one. The sample has 27,000 or so clones; roughly 71% are singletons. The sample was peripheral blood mononuclear cells, taken before stem cell transplant. Receptors were obtained from a man over 45 with myelodysplastic syndrome. Some clones in this sample may be carry-over from other donors' samples. Both conserved end residues are part of each CDR3. Fields, in order: CDR3 protein, V gene, J gene.

CDR3 protein: CASSYSHLFYGYTF
V gene: TRBV6-5
J gene: TRBJ1-2

CDR3 protein: CASSMQAGVKGMQYF
V gene: TRBV19
J gene: TRBJ2-3

CDR3 protein: CSAGSGGQHYEQYF
V gene: TRBV29-1
J gene: TRBJ2-7

CDR3 protein: CASSVGGNSYEQYF
V gene: TRBV6-1
J gene: TRBJ2-7

CDR3 protein: CASSFRSPPHLEQFF
V gene: TRBV27
J gene: TRBJ2-1

CDR3 protein: CAWSVTGILHEQYF
V gene: TRBV30
J gene: TRBJ2-7

CDR3 protein: CASSLEGAGYTGELFF
V gene: TRBV5-1
J gene: TRBJ2-2

CDR3 protein: CASRGTGVYEQYF
V gene: TRBV5-1
J gene: TRBJ2-7

CDR3 protein: CASSQDWGGTGGGNEQFF
V gene: TRBV4-1
J gene: TRBJ2-1

CDR3 protein: CSVEVFGTGSDEQFF
V gene: TRBV29-1
J gene: TRBJ2-1

CDR3 protein: CASSSAANYGYTF
V gene: TRBV25-1
J gene: TRBJ1-2

CDR3 protein: CASSLEPTQGEQYF
V gene: TRBV7-2
J gene: TRBJ2-7

CDR3 protein: CASSQDLQRGGYGYTF
V gene: TRBV4-1
J gene: TRBJ1-2

CDR3 protein: CASSYGDRDQPQHF
V gene: TRBV6-5
J gene: TRBJ1-5

CDR3 protein: CASSPFTDTQYF
V gene: TRBV5-1
J gene: TRBJ2-3

CDR3 protein: CAWSVLGFRGGYTF
V gene: TRBV30
J gene: TRBJ1-2

CDR3 protein: CASSLTPGAENSPLHF
V gene: TRBV27
J gene: TRBJ1-6

CDR3 protein: CASSLSSYEQYF
V gene: TRBV5-6
J gene: TRBJ2-7

CDR3 protein: CASSQDQGFREQFF
V gene: TRBV4-3
J gene: TRBJ2-1

CDR3 protein: CSAVRSDVTGELFF
V gene: TRBV29-1
J gene: TRBJ2-2

CDR3 protein: CASSYSGPGAYTF
V gene: TRBV6-6
J gene: TRBJ1-2

CDR3 protein: CASSQEGYRNTEAFF
V gene: TRBV4-1
J gene: TRBJ1-1

CDR3 protein: CASRGRASYEQYF
V gene: TRBV6-1
J gene: TRBJ2-7

CDR3 protein: CASSLGVGEQFF
V gene: TRBV5-1
J gene: TRBJ2-1

CDR3 protein: CSVEERSKAGYTF
V gene: TRBV29-1
J gene: TRBJ1-2

CDR3 protein: CASSTKSGQGYYEQYF
V gene: TRBV7-8
J gene: TRBJ2-7

CDR3 protein: CSASHPQYF
V gene: TRBV20-1
J gene: TRBJ2-7

CDR3 protein: CSVELRRGETQYF
V gene: TRBV29-1
J gene: TRBJ2-5

CDR3 protein: CASSFLPRGDEQFF
V gene: TRBV28
J gene: TRBJ2-1

CDR3 protein: CASSQIQTDPNYGYTF
V gene: TRBV4-3
J gene: TRBJ1-2

CDR3 protein: CATLDRDKNIQYF
V gene: TRBV6-1
J gene: TRBJ2-4

CDR3 protein: CASSSIPRRPYDEQFF
V gene: TRBV6-5
J gene: TRBJ2-1

CDR3 protein: CAWSAGTGTYEQYF
V gene: TRBV30
J gene: TRBJ2-7

CDR3 protein: CASSVQGGRQPQHF
V gene: TRBV6-1
J gene: TRBJ1-5

CDR3 protein: CAWSDWDSSGANVLTF
V gene: TRBV30
J gene: TRBJ2-6

CDR3 protein: CAWSVYFGREATYEQYF
V gene: TRBV30
J gene: TRBJ2-7

CDR3 protein: CASSVFADSRKETQYF
V gene: TRBV7-7
J gene: TRBJ2-5

CDR3 protein: CASSPTGGKGDEQYF
V gene: TRBV11-1
J gene: TRBJ2-7

CDR3 protein: CATPLRTAEGQRSSNQPQHF
V gene: TRBV27
J gene: TRBJ1-5

CDR3 protein: CASIKSVSHTDTQYF
V gene: TRBV2
J gene: TRBJ2-3

CDR3 protein: CAWSVDLGEQFF
V gene: TRBV30
J gene: TRBJ2-1

CDR3 protein: CAWSITNYGYTF
V gene: TRBV30
J gene: TRBJ1-2

CDR3 protein: CAWSVNPGTGWNTGELFF
V gene: TRBV30
J gene: TRBJ2-2

CDR3 protein: CAWSLTGETEAFF
V gene: TRBV30
J gene: TRBJ1-1

CDR3 protein: CASILAGGYGYTF
V gene: TRBV6-1
J gene: TRBJ1-2

CDR3 protein: CASSSGLGSYEQYF
V gene: TRBV5-1
J gene: TRBJ2-7

CDR3 protein: CASSYGWDRDDEQFF
V gene: TRBV6-5
J gene: TRBJ2-1

CDR3 protein: CAWSVGQGNSPLHF
V gene: TRBV30
J gene: TRBJ1-6

CDR3 protein: CASTPAPGTYGYTF
V gene: TRBV6-1
J gene: TRBJ1-2

CDR3 protein: CAWSMGVDGYTF
V gene: TRBV30
J gene: TRBJ1-2

CDR3 protein: CAWSLGTGASNQPQHF
V gene: TRBV30
J gene: TRBJ1-5

CDR3 protein: CASSEGAVGNTIYF
V gene: TRBV2
J gene: TRBJ1-3

CDR3 protein: CASSMGLAVYNEQFF
V gene: TRBV5-1
J gene: TRBJ2-1

CDR3 protein: CASSLRDTYEQYF
V gene: TRBV6-1
J gene: TRBJ2-7

CDR3 protein: CAWSAAGGPYEQYF
V gene: TRBV30
J gene: TRBJ2-7

CDR3 protein: CASSWDRANEQYF
V gene: TRBV19
J gene: TRBJ2-7

CDR3 protein: CASSLQGNTEAFF
V gene: TRBV6-6
J gene: TRBJ1-1

CDR3 protein: CASSEGSHKAFF
V gene: TRBV25-1
J gene: TRBJ1-1

CDR3 protein: CASSFSLRTGTNEKLFF
V gene: TRBV5-1
J gene: TRBJ1-4